These 4 T cell receptor beta chains came from one sample sequenced in a study of cytomegalovirus exposure and HLA in healthy donors. Researchers ran the PCR with 60 Vbeta and 13 Jbeta primers. Using immunoSEQ multiplex PCR, the repertoire was profiled, and TCRdb retains in-frame clones only, with some absent. The sample has around 120,000 clones, and its top ten clones hold under 0.7%. Sample: PBMCs. These receptors were taken from a man over 45 in good health and CMV-seronegative.

The chain recombines TRBV14 with TRBJ1-2; D unclear. V lost 0 bases to trimming and J lost 13 bases, with 15 bases between them. Germline V lookup: CDR1 SGHDN, CDR2 FVKESK. There are 13 residues in the CDR3. DNA for the CDR3: TGTGCCAGCAGCCAAGATCTTGGAGGGCGCCTCACCTTC. Its protein is CASSQDLGGRLTF.

The chain couples TRBV9 to TRBJ1-1, with a possible D match to TRBD1 (5 bases). Trimming left V 0 bases short and J 4 bases short, with 10 bases between. CDR1 and CDR2 from the germline V gene are SGDLS and YYNGEE. This CDR3 contains 14 residues. Here the CDR3 reads CASSVGGASTEAFF. CDR3 bases: TGTGCCAGCAGCGTAGGGGGCGCGAGCACTGAAGCTTTCTTT.

The V and J genes are TRBV10-1 and TRBJ2-7; D not certain. The CDR3 is 14 residues long. The germline V and J ends were trimmed by 0 bases and 7 bases, with 13 bases remaining between them. CDR1 is WNHNN, CDR2 SYGVQD, per germline (reference sequence). In nucleotides, the CDR3 is TGCGCCAGCAGTGAGTCGCCTTACAGTTGGGAGCAGTACTTC. Amino acid sequence: CASSESPYSWEQYF.

The chain has TRBV29-1 and TRBJ2-7; D call uncertain. Germline CDR1 SQVTM, CDR2 ANQGSEA. Deletions cut 0 bases from V and 3 bases from J, with 9 bases between. The CDR3 extends over 13 amino acids. DNA for the CDR3: TGCAGCGTTGAAGATCCTAGGAACTACGAGCAGTACTTC. Amino acid sequence: CSVEDPRNYEQYF.